This T cell receptor (beta chain) was captured by sequencing in a study of T cells expressing NK-cell markers. Study-wide context: Seven of eight sequenced donors tested HCMV-seropositive; one tested seronegative.

As the method of synthesis, 5'RACE template switching with UMIs yielded TCR beta cDNA. TCRdb reprocessed the 5' RACE reads and keeps a single row for each CDR3 protein, giving no DNA. This table holds about 110,000 distinct CDR3 sequences. CDR1 and CDR2 (germline): LNHDA, SQIVND (reference sequence). CDR3 length equals 15 residues. V gene TRBV19 combines with J gene TRBJ2-1; TCRdb names TRBD2, which stays unverified in the absence of DNA. Source material: blood T cells: a sorted CD56 or NKG2C T cell subset, CD4+ or CD8+ T cells, or bulk PBMC T cells (not recorded which). The clonotype originates from a woman aged 18 to 75 in good health. The CDR3 protein is CASRLAGSSYNEQFF.